This T cell receptor (beta chain) was recorded in a study of early T cells in non-severe SARS-CoV-2 infection (dated by TCRdb to about 2021). The study in broad terms: Bulk RNA from unsorted whole blood was used for TCR sequencing, so alpha and beta chains could not be paired. Broader findings and caveats from the paper: Matching against VDJdb was skewed toward anti-spike CD8 responses, likely underestimated virus-specific expansions, and missed private and CD4 specificities.

This was a case-control study nested in a cohort of healthcare workers in London, UK, who had nasopharyngeal swab PCR tests and blood samples taken every week. Healthcare workers were recruited between 23 and 31 March 2020, during the week of the UK lockdown, and were followed weekly for up to roughly 15 weeks. Receptor amplification or capture employed 5' RACE. The sequencer listed for this sample is NextSeq 500. To correct for sequencing error and PCR bias, the TCR library protocol tagged individual cDNA molecules with unique molecular identifiers. Both TCR alpha and beta chains were sequenced, and tight co-correlation was observed between alpha and beta sequence abundances in each sample. In the source study's methods: Decombinator V4 was used to perform V gene, J gene and CDR3 annotation of TCR sequences. Expanded TCRs were defined as changing significantly between any two time points under a Poisson model with p below 0.0001. Abundances of TCRs were expressed as counts per million after normalisation to the total number of TCRs sequenced in each sample. TRAV1-2 paired with TRAJ12, TRAJ20 or TRAJ33 defined MAIT TCRs, while TRAV10 paired with TRAJ18 defined iNKT TCRs. A search of VDJdb, accessed on 1 November 2021, was run for TCRs annotated to CMV, EBV and SARS-CoV-2, with TCRs annotated for multiple antigens excluded. TCRdb took the public reads, trimmed them with fastp at Q25, ran MiXCR for clone calling and kept in-frame beta chains. For every CDR3 protein sequence, its rows merge into one entry that carries the most common genes and DNA. Here the V and J calls rest on TCRdb's processing, not on the authors' analysis. The sample has 90,000 to 130,000 distinct CDR3 sequences on record, over 9.5% of them singletons. The ten biggest clones cover approximately 4% of the sample.

The CDR3 measures 12 amino acids from cysteine to phenylalanine. The sequence is cut down to CDR3 DNA, 36 bases in frame from base 1. The germline V end is reduced by 4 bases and the J end by 10 bases; junction bases left unmatched: 7. The germline V gene gives CDR1 as SQVTM and CDR2 as ANQGSEA. This clonotype appeared a few times. Its antigen remains unidentified. No base quality information exists; no much larger clone differs at one position. Sequences were derived from whole blood, sampled at baseline. This TCR derives from an adult who was a healthcare worker with PCR-confirmed SARS-CoV-2 infection or an uninfected control (not recorded which). Recombination connected TRBV29-1 to TRBJ1-2; 9 middle bases align to TRBD1. This receptor has the CDR3 CSVVPGQGHYTF. The DNA is as follows: TGCAGCGTTGTACCGGGACAGGGTCACTACACCTTC.